The TCR beta chain under discussion was sequenced for a study of CD8+ T cells in alopecia areata. Study-wide results and caveats: Relative to mice, TCR sharing across patients was less clear, a difference possibly HLA-related. Scalp samples also yield sequences from resident alphabeta T cells of normal skin. Many expanded lesional clones persisted in scalp and blood during tofacitinib.

Noted treatment: oral pan-JAK inhibitor, 5-10 mg twice daily. Patients with alopecia areata provided lesional scalp punch biopsies as well as peripheral blood. The authors extracted RNA and reverse transcribed it into cDNA as the sequencing template. Data came from immunoSEQ multiplex PCR; TCRdb stores just in-frame clones and leaves some out. The sample lists some 200,000 clones; roughly 50% were seen once. A word on this clone: Its antigen is unidentified.

Germline CDR1 and CDR2: DFQATT and SNEGSKA (reference sequence). The V gene lost 0 bases and the J gene lost 7 bases, with 6 bases spanning the gap. The length of the CDR3 is 11 residues. The sequence came from a human donor with alopecia areata. The chain employs TRBV20-1 and TRBJ1-2; D remains unclear. The sample was CD4+ T cells sorted from blood, taken at week 24, from a patient treated with tofacitinib. CDR3 nucleotide sequence: TGCAGTGCTAGAGAGGGCGGTGGCTACACCTTC. It codes for CSAREGGGYTF.